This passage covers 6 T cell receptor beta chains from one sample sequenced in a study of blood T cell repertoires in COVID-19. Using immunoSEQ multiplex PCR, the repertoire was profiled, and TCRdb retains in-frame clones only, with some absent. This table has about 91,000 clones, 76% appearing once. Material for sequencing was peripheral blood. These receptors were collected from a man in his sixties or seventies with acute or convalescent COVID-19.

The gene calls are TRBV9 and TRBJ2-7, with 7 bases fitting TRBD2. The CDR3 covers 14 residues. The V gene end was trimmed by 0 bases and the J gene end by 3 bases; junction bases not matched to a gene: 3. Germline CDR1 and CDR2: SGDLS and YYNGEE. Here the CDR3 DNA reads TGTGCCAGCAGCGTAGCAGCGGGAAGCTACGAGCAGTACTTC. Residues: CASSVAAGSYEQYF.

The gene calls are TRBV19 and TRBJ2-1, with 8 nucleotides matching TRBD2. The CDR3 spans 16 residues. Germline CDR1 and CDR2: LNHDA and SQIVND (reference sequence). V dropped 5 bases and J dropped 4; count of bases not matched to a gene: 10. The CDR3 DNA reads TGTGCCAGTAGTCTCGCCTCGGGGGGGCAATACAATGAGCAGTTCTTC. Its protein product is CASSLASGGQYNEQFF. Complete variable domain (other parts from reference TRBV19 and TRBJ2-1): DGGITQSPKYLFRKEGQNVTLSCEQNLNHDAMYWYRQDPGQGLRLIYYSQIVNDFQKGDIAEGYSVSREKKESFPLTVTSAQKNPTAFYLCASSLASGGQYNEQFFGPGTRLTVL.

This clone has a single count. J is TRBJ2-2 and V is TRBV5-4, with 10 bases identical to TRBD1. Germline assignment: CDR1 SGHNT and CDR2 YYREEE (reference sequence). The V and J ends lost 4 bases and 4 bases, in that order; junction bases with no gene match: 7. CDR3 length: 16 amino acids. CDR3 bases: TGTGCCAGCAGCCTAAGACAGGGGGCGGGCACCGGGGAGCTGTTTTTT. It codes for CASSLRQGAGTGELFF.

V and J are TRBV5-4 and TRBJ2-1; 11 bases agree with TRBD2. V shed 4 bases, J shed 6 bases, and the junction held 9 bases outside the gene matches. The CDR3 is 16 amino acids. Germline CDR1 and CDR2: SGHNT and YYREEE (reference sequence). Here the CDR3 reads CASSPNTGTSGNEQFF. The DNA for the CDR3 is TGTGCCAGCAGCCCCAACACCGGGACTAGCGGCAATGAGCAGTTCTTC.

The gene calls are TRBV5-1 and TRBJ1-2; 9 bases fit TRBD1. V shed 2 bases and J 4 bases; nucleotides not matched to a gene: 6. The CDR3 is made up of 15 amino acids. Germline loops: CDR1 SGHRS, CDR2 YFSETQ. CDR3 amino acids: CASSFGDRASYGYTF. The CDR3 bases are TGCGCCAGCAGCTTTGGGGACAGGGCAAGCTATGGCTACACCTTC.

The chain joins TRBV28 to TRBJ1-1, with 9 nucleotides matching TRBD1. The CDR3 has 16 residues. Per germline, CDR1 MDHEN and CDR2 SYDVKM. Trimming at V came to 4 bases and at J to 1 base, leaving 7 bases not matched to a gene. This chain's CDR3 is CASSSTGGAGNTEAFF. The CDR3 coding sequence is TGTGCCAGCAGTTCAACAGGGGGCGCGGGGAACACTGAAGCTTTCTTT. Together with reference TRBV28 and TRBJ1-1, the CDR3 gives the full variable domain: DVKVTQSSRYLVKRTGEKVFLECVQDMDHENMFWYRQDPGLGLRLIYFSYDVKMKEKGDIPEGYSVSREKKERFSLILESASTNQTSMYLCASSSTGGAGNTEAFFGQGTRLTVV.